What follows are 21 T cell receptor beta chains derived from one specimen sequenced in a study of cytomegalovirus exposure and HLA in healthy donors. 13 Jbeta primers and 60 Vbeta primers were used for the PCR. This table comes from immunoSEQ multiplex PCR, and its TCRdb copy is limited to in-frame clones, with some not included. The data contain approximately 120,000 clones, about 74% of them singletons. The source material was PBMCs. These receptors were obtained from a female donor in good health and CMV-seronegative.

The chain is built from TRBV4-1 and TRBJ1-1; TRBD1 might be the D (6 bases). From germline, CDR1 is MGHRA and CDR2 YSYEKL. CDR3 length: 17 residues. The ends were cut back, 3 bases at V and 0 bases at J, with 17 bases in the middle. The CDR3 here is CASSQGQDTGLNTEAFF. DNA for the CDR3: TGCGCCAGCAGCCAGGGTCAGGACACAGGGCTGAACACTGAAGCTTTCTTT.

The gene calls are TRBV5-4 and TRBJ1-2, with D perhaps TRBD1 (5 bases). The V gene's germline CDR1 is SGHNT and CDR2 YYREEE (reference sequence). V was cut by 0 bases and J by 7 bases, with 16 bases left in between. There are 15 residues in the CDR3. The CDR3 nucleotides are TGTGCCAGCAGCTTGGCCACCGGGAGGGGAGGTGGCTACACCTTC. Its translation: CASSLATGRGGGYTF. The full variable domain, its missing parts supplied by reference TRBV5-4 and TRBJ1-2, is ETGVTQSPTHLIKTRGQQVTLRCSSQSGHNTVSWYQQALGQGPQFIFQYYREEENGRGNFPPRFSGLQFPNYSSELNVNALELDDSALYLCASSLATGRGGGYTFGSGTRLTVV.

This clone has more than one count but fewer than ten. The V gene is TRBV7-9, the J gene TRBJ1-1; no clear D gene. Germline values: CDR1 SEHNR, CDR2 FQNEAQ (reference sequence). This CDR3 region has 14 residues. V gave up 5 bases and J gave up 4 bases, with 14 bases separating them. The CDR3 DNA reads as TGTGCCAGCAGCCCATATGGTGAGGGCACTGAAGCTTTCTTT. Amino acid sequence: CASSPYGEGTEAFF.

This clone was recorded once. The chain recombines TRBV29-1 with TRBJ2-7, with 9 bases fitting TRBD1. CDR1 and CDR2 from the germline V gene are SQVTM and ANQGSEA. This CDR3 spans 14 amino acids. The trim removed 6 bases at V and 2 bases at J, leaving 8 bases unmatched. CDR3: CSVYPGQGPYEQYF. The CDR3 nucleotides are TGCAGCGTGTATCCGGGACAGGGCCCCTACGAGCAGTACTTC.

This chain links TRBV27 with TRBJ1-5; D not certain. V lost 2 bases and J lost 6, with 8 bases in between. The CDR3 consists of 13 residues. Germline V lookup: CDR1 MNHEY, CDR2 SMNVEV (reference sequence). The CDR3 protein is CASSLGLGQPQHF. The CDR3 coding sequence is TGTGCCAGCAGTTTAGGGCTCGGTCAGCCCCAGCATTTT.

Details on this clone: The sample contains more than one DNA sequence encoding this CDR3. This chain connects TRBV5-4 to TRBJ1-1, with D unclear. This CDR3 has 14 amino acids. Trimming pared 2 bases from V and 2 bases from J, leaving 10 bases between. CDR1 is SGHNT and CDR2 is YYREEE in the germline V gene (reference sequence). Written as DNA, the CDR3 is TGTGCCAGCAGCTTAGCCGGGTCAAACACTGAAGCTTTCTTT. It yields the protein CASSLAGSNTEAFF.

J is TRBJ2-2 and V is TRBV5-1; possibly TRBD1 for D (5 bases). The germline gives CDR1 SGHRS, CDR2 YFSETQ. The CDR3 length is 16 residues. V gave up 6 bases and J gave up 6 bases, with 21 bases separating them. The CDR3: CASTLEGAGRSGELFF. The CDR3 bases are TGCGCCAGCACCCTGGAAGGGGCAGGTCGTTCCGGGGAGCTGTTTTTT.

The chain recombines TRBV6-1 with TRBJ2-6; 11 nucleotides align to TRBD1. CDR1 MNHNS and CDR2 SASEGT come from the germline V gene. The CDR3 is 18 residues long. After removal of 4 bases from V and 0 bases from J, the junction contained 5 bases not matched to a gene. The CDR3 spells CASSAGQGVISGANVLTF. CDR3 bases: TGTGCCAGCAGTGCGGGACAGGGGGTGATCTCTGGGGCCAACGTCCTGACTTTC.

On this clone: The sample has other DNA sequences that encode this CDR3 too. The chain recombines TRBV7-2 with TRBJ1-5; a possible D gene is TRBD1 (5 bases). CDR1 is SGHTA and CDR2 is FQGNSA in the germline V gene. The CDR3 loop spans 14 amino acids. V shed 5 bases and J shed 1 base, with 9 bases lying between them. DNA of the CDR3: TGTGCCAGCAGCCTAGGACACAGCAATCAGCCCCAGCATTTT. It is translated as CASSLGHSNQPQHF.

This chain joins TRBV19 and TRBJ1-1; weak D call: TRBD1 (6 bases). CDR1 is LNHDA and CDR2 is SQIVND in the germline V gene (reference sequence). The germline V and J ends were trimmed by 5 bases and 1 base, with 20 bases remaining between them. This CDR3 has 17 amino acids. The CDR3 DNA sequence: TGTGCCAGTAGTCTGACGGACAGCACCCCCCGGAACACTGAAGCTTTCTTT. It specifies CASSLTDSTPRNTEAFF.

This clone was counted only a few times. The V gene is TRBV7-9, the J gene TRBJ2-1, with D possibly being TRBD2 (5 bases). CDR3 length: 11 amino acids. In germline, CDR1 is SEHNR, CDR2 FQNEAQ (reference sequence). V was cut by 2 bases and J by 15 bases, with 11 bases left in between. The DNA of the CDR3 is TGTGCCAGCAGCTTATGGGGAGTGGCGTTCTTC. Residues: CASSLWGVAFF.

The chain is built from TRBV29-1 and TRBJ2-7; TRBD1 is a possible D gene (6 bases). Germline CDR1 and CDR2: SQVTM and ANQGSEA. CDR3 length equals 15 residues. Between the trimmed V and J ends, which lost 4 bases and 5 bases, there was a span of 21 bases. The CDR3 sequence: CSVAGGQLSGNEQYF. CDR3 DNA: TGCAGCGTTGCTGGTGGACAGCTATCCGGGAACGAGCAGTACTTC.

The gene calls are TRBV5-1 and TRBJ2-5; D perhaps matches TRBD2 (5 bases). Trimming pared 3 bases from V and 5 bases from J, leaving 11 bases between. Germline assignment: CDR1 SGHRS and CDR2 YFSETQ. The CDR3 sequence is 13 residues long. CDR3: CASSWRVGETQYF. The CDR3 DNA reads as TGCGCCAGCAGCTGGCGGGTGGGGGAGACCCAGTACTTC.

The V call is TRBV10-3, the J call TRBJ2-5; D not certain. TRBJ2-7 matches the DNA end more closely, so the J call is doubtful. The CDR3 runs 14 residues. CDR1 ENHRY and CDR2 SYGVKD come from the germline V gene. This CDR3 reads CAIKKENQVYEQYF. The CDR3 DNA is TGTGCCATCAAGAAGGAGAACCAAGTCTACGAGCAGTACTTC.

The chain recombines TRBV30 with TRBJ2-7, with TRBD1 matching over 7 bases. This CDR3 is 15 amino acids long. J was trimmed by 3 bases and V by 1 base; bases with no gene match: 9. Germline loops: CDR1 GTSNPN, CDR2 SVGIG (reference sequence). CDR3 amino acids: CAWSAYRGNVYEQYF. The CDR3 DNA reads TGTGCCTGGAGTGCCTACAGGGGAAACGTCTACGAGCAGTACTTC. Drawing the rest from reference TRBV30 and TRBJ2-7, the complete variable domain is SQTIHQWPATLVQPVGSPLSLECTVEGTSNPNLYWYRQAAGRGLQLLFYSVGIGQISSEVPQNLSASRPQDRQFILSSKKLLLSDSGFYLCAWSAYRGNVYEQYFGPGTRLTVT.

The V and J genes are TRBV4-1 and TRBJ1-3, with D possibly TRBD1 on 5 matching bases. CDR3 length equals 18 residues. Trimming took 2 bases from V and 0 from J, leaving 17 bases between them. Germline V CDR1 and CDR2: MGHRA, YSYEKL. The CDR3 loop reads CASSQNTGGRFSGNTIYF. In DNA, the CDR3 is TGCGCCAGCAGCCAAAATACAGGAGGGAGGTTCTCTGGAAACACCATATATTTT.

The chain joins TRBV2 to TRBJ2-7; TRBD1 agrees at 8 bases. This CDR3 has 16 residues. The V gene's germline CDR1 is SNHLY and CDR2 FYNNEI. Losses at the gene ends were 8 bases for V and 2 bases for J; bases not matched to a gene: 14. Here the CDR3 reads CASPSYAGQGPYEQYF. The CDR3 DNA is TGTGCCAGCCCGTCATACGCCGGACAGGGACCCTACGAGCAGTACTTC.

The chain joins TRBV30 to TRBJ2-5, with 7 bases matching TRBD1. In germline, CDR1 is GTSNPN, CDR2 SVGIG (reference sequence). The CDR3 consists of 14 residues. The V segment lost 8 bases and the J segment 1 base; nucleotides outside the gene matches: 10. CDR3 loop: CAGTRRGLQETQYF. Here the CDR3 DNA reads TGTGCCGGGACGCGTAGGGGGCTCCAAGAGACCCAGTACTTC.

The CDR3, as DNA: TGTGCCAGCAGTGACGGTTGGGTACGGGGGACAGTGGAGACCCAGCATTTT. Amino acid sequence: CASSDGWVRGTVETQHF. The gene calls are TRBV6-4 and TRBJ1-5; 7 bases align to TRBD1. This CDR3 has 17 residues. V lost 2 bases to trimming and J lost 11 bases; unmatched junction nucleotides: 18. CDR1 is MRHNA, CDR2 SNTAGT, per germline.

This chain uses TRBV19 with TRBJ1-5; 7 nucleotides agree with TRBD1. CDR1 LNHDA and CDR2 SQIVND come from the germline V gene (reference sequence). Losses at the gene ends were 7 bases for V and 1 base for J; bases not matched to a gene: 7. The CDR3 consists of 15 residues. The CDR3 DNA sequence: TGTGCCAGTAACCCAGCGACAGGGAGCAATCAGCCCCAGCATTTT. Translated: CASNPATGSNQPQHF.

The genes are TRBV11-2 and TRBJ1-1, with D hard to call. Trimming removed 5 bases from V and 4 bases from J, with 11 bases in between. The CDR3 extends over 13 amino acids. CDR1 is SGHAT and CDR2 is FQNNGV in the germline V gene. Written as DNA, the CDR3 is TGTGCCAGCAGCCAGGCCTTGGGCACTGAAGCTTTCTTT. It translates to CASSQALGTEAFF.